This TCR beta chain was captured in a study of T cell changes during pregnancy in multiple sclerosis. This clone has a single count. Produced via immunoSEQ multiplex PCR; TCRdb's table is partial and in-frame only. Of 60,000 to 65,000 clones in the sample, about nine tenths were seen once. This CDR3 comprises 17 residues. This chain links TRBV21-1 with TRBJ2-6; the listed D gene, TRBD1, was not tested against the DNA. TRBV21-1 is shown as a pseudogene. Sequencing used peripheral blood, obtained in the second trimester of pregnancy. The receptor was derived from a female donor in good health, enrolled as a control in a pregnancy study. The CDR3, as DNA: TGTGCCAGCGCGGCAGGGTTACACAGCTCTGGGGCCAACGTCCTGACTTTC. It encodes CASAAGLHSSGANVLTF.